The text below deals with one T cell receptor beta chain. What it binds is unknown. Clones were read by immunoSEQ multiplex PCR, and TCRdb kept only the in-frame ones, dropping some. Among roughly 87,000 clones listed, around 92% were seen once. This specimen belongs to a study of OX40 agonist ivuxolimab in advanced cancers. Study-level findings and limits: Expanded clones were, on average, more numerous in CD8+ T cells than in CD4+. At 0.1 to 3.0 mg/kg and by week 6, clonal expansion occurred in CD4+ and CD8+ blood T cells.

The CDR3 covers 15 residues. Germline V lookup: CDR1 LNHDA, CDR2 SQIVND (reference sequence). With 6 bases clipped from V and 2 bases from J, the junction kept 6 bases outside the gene matches. Sampling of blood occurred at baseline, cycle 4 day 1, and cycle 7 day 1. Here the sequenced sample was CD4+ or CD8+ T cells sorted from blood, taken in a trial of the OX40 agonist ivuxolimab. This sequence was found in an adult with an advanced solid tumor such as melanoma, head and neck, liver or kidney cancer. This chain links TRBV19 with TRBJ2-3; TRBD2 matches at 9 bases. The CDR3 DNA sequence: TGTGCCAGTAGCCCTAGCGGGGCGAACACAGATACGCAGTATTTT. As protein: CASSPSGANTDTQYF.